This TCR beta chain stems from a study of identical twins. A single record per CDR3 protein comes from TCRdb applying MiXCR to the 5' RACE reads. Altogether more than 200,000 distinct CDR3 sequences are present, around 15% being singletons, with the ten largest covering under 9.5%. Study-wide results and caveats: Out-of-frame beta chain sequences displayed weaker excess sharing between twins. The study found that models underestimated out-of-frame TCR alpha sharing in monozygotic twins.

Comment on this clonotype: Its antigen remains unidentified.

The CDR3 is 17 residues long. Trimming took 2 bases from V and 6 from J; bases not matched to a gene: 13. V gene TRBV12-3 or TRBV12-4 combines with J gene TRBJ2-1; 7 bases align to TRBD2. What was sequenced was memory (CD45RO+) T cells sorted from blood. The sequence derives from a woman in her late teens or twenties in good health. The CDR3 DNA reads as TGTGCCAGCAGTTTAATGGCGGGAGCCCTACAAGGCAATGAGCAGTTCTTC. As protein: CASSLMAGALQGNEQFF.